The source of this TCR beta chain is a study of identical twins. Broader study findings: There were fewer insertions in abundant cord blood beta clonotypes, but memory repertoires showed no such pattern.

This clonotype was counted a few times. What it recognizes is unknown. The CDR3 is 14 residues long. Germline values: CDR1 MNHEY, CDR2 SMNVEV (reference sequence). The V and J ends lost 7 bases and 4 bases, in that order; junction bases with no gene match: 3. Unique molecular identifiers were present on the cDNA, and a universal primer site came from template switching. Each CDR3 protein is one row after TCRdb ran MiXCR on the 5' RACE reads. The sample contains about 430,000 distinct CDR3 sequences, about 18% of which appear only once. This chain uses TRBV27 with TRBJ2-1; TRBD1 matches at 11 bases. Sequenced: naive T cells sorted from blood. The clonotype comes from a man aged 45-65 years in good health. CDR3: CASTGTGGYNEQFF. CDR3 nucleotides: TGTGCCAGCACCGGGACAGGGGGTTACAATGAGCAGTTCTTC.